Listed below are T cell receptor beta chains from one sample, sequenced in a study of cytomegalovirus exposure and HLA in healthy donors. Libraries were prepared by immunoSEQ multiplex PCR; TCRdb keeps only in-frame clonotypes and omits some of them. The repertoire holds about 190,000 clones, with 80% to 85% as singletons. Input material: PBMCs. These receptors all come from a man aged 40-55 years in good health and CMV-seropositive. The CDR3 runs from the conserved cysteine through the conserved F or W. The D gene is left open where the match is weak. Clone size, where shown, is once, few, many, or a class for clones that have expanded.

V: TRBV7-3
J: TRBJ2-3
size: .
D: .
DNA: TGTGCCAGCAGCCTGGGGGGTCCGCAGTATTTT
CDR3: CASSLGGPQYF

V: TRBV12-5
J: TRBJ2-1
size: .
D: .
DNA: TGTGCTAGTGGTTGGGCCCAGGGTTCATACAATGAGCAGTTCTTC
CDR3: CASGWAQGSYNEQFF

V: TRBV30
J: TRBJ2-5
size: .
D: .
DNA: TGTGCCTGGAGAGCTCGGGGGGCCCTAGAGACCCAGTACTTC
CDR3: CAWRARGALETQYF

V: TRBV7-8
J: TRBJ2-5
size: .
D: .
DNA: TGTGCCAGCAGCCTGGAGCCGGAGACCCAGTACTTC
CDR3: CASSLEPETQYF

V: TRBV27
J: TRBJ2-5
size: .
D: .
DNA: TGTGCCAGCAGTGTAGCAACTGGAGGGGAGACCCAGTACTTC
CDR3: CASSVATGGETQYF

V: TRBV5-4
J: TRBJ1-3
size: few
D: TRBD1
DNA: TGTGCCAGCAGTTCCGGGACAGGGACCTCTGGAAACACCATATATTTT
CDR3: CASSSGTGTSGNTIYF

V: TRBV6-5
J: TRBJ1-1
size: .
D: TRBD1
DNA: TGTGCCAGCAGTATTGGGACAGACACTGAAGCTTTCTTT
CDR3: CASSIGTDTEAFF

V: TRBV21-1
J: TRBJ2-6
size: .
D: .
DNA: TGTGCCAGCAGCAAAGACAGCTCTGGGGCCAACGTCCTGACTTTC
CDR3: CASSKDSSGANVLTF

V: TRBV14
J: TRBJ2-3
size: .
D: TRBD1
DNA: TGTGCCAGCAGCCCAGACCTCCGGGACAGACGAGGGGATACGCAGTATTTT
CDR3: CASSPDLRDRRGDTQYF

V: TRBV6-5
J: TRBJ2-7
size: .
D: TRBD1
DNA: TGTGCCAGCAGTTACCTGGGACAGGGGATTGCCTACGAGCAGTACTTC
CDR3: CASSYLGQGIAYEQYF

V: TRBV6-5
J: TRBJ1-2
size: .
D: .
DNA: TGTGCCAGCAGTTACGATGGGGCGCGGGGCTACACCTTC
CDR3: CASSYDGARGYTF